This T cell receptor beta chain is from a study of T-cell reconstitution after alpha-beta-depleted transplantation in children. The TCRbeta library incorporated unique molecular identifiers. TCRdb reprocessed the PCR reads via MiXCR and lists one record per CDR3 protein. This sample has 81,000 or so distinct CDR3 sequences, with 15% found just once. This clonotype was seen a handful of times. Its antigen is still unknown. Study observations and caveats: Recipient T cells and thymic progenitors that survived were the source of the high TCRbeta diversity seen at day 60 in some patients. Reportedly, alpha-beta T cells present about two months post-transplant originated from several hundred expanded clones of graft origin. T-cell counts and diversity were attributed mostly to newly produced T cells one year after transplant.

Germline loops: CDR1 SEHNR, CDR2 FQNEAQ (reference sequence). Trimming took 5 bases from V and 5 from J; bases not matched to a gene: 6. The CDR3 totals 15 residues. The chain links TRBV7-9 to TRBJ1-1; the match to TRBD1 covers 12 bases. This sample comprised PBMCs, mostly from graft donor cells, obtained 180 days after TCRalphabeta/CD19-depleted stem cell transplant. This receptor was taken from a male patient aged 2 to 9 who had a stem cell transplant for acute lymphoblastic leukemia, so the T cells may come from the graft donor. In nucleotides, the CDR3 is TGTGCCAGCAGCCCGGGACAGGGGGCAAAGACTGAAGCTTTCTTT. It codes for CASSPGQGAKTEAFF.